The 4 T cell receptor beta chains given below trace back to one sample, sequenced in a study of cytomegalovirus exposure and HLA in healthy donors. With 60 Vbeta and 13 Jbeta primers, the PCR was carried out. TCRdb keeps only in-frame clones here, not all; method: immunoSEQ multiplex PCR. Of about 170,000 clones listed, approximately 80% are singletons. The sequenced sample was PBMCs. The receptors were sampled from a man aged 18-30 years in good health and CMV-seronegative.

The chain combines TRBV4-3 with TRBJ2-1, with 7 bases that match TRBD2. This CDR3 has 15 amino acids. Germline assignment: CDR1 LGHNA and CDR2 YSLEER. After removal of 4 bases from V and 2 bases from J, the junction contained 5 bases not matched to a gene. The chain's CDR3 is CASSRRAGTYNEQFF. DNA of the CDR3: TGCGCCAGCAGCCGTAGAGCGGGAACCTACAATGAGCAGTTCTTC.

This sequence joins TRBV30 and TRBJ2-1; 8 bases fit TRBD2. The CDR3 extends over 19 amino acids. Germline CDR1 and CDR2: GTSNPN and SVGIG (reference sequence). Trimming removed 1 base from V and 5 bases from J; junction bases left unmatched: 19. The CDR3 loop is CAWSGYRSGSPPSHNEQFF. DNA for the CDR3: TGTGCCTGGAGTGGGTATAGAAGCGGGAGTCCCCCATCCCACAATGAGCAGTTCTTC.

The J gene is TRBJ2-5, the V gene TRBV11-1; no firm D call. CDR1 is SGHAT, CDR2 FQDESV, per germline (reference sequence). CDR3 length: 14 amino acids. V was trimmed by 1 base and J by 5 bases, leaving 11 bases between them. Here the CDR3 DNA reads TGTGCCAGCAGCTTAGGGCCGACATGGGAGACCCAGTACTTC. Its protein is CASSLGPTWETQYF.

This chain uses TRBV2 with TRBJ1-2; TRBD1 aligns across 7 bases. The V and J ends lost 5 bases and 5 bases, in that order; junction bases with no gene match: 2. From germline, CDR1 is SNHLY and CDR2 FYNNEI. The CDR3 consists of 12 residues. CDR3 sequence: CASSQQGYGYTF. In DNA form, the CDR3 reads TGTGCCAGCAGTCAACAGGGGTATGGCTACACCTTC.